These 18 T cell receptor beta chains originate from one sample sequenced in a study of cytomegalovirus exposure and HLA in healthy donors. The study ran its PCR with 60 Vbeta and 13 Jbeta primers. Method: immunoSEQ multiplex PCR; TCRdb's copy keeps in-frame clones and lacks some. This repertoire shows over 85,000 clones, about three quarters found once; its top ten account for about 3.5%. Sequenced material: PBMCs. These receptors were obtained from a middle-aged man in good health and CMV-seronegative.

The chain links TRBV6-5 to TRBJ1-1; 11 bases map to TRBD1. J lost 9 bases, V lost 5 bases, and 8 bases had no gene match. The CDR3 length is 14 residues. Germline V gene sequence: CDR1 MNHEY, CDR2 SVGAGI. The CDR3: CASSEDRGRIKAFF. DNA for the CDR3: TGTGCCAGCAGTGAGGACAGGGGGCGCATCAAAGCTTTCTTT.

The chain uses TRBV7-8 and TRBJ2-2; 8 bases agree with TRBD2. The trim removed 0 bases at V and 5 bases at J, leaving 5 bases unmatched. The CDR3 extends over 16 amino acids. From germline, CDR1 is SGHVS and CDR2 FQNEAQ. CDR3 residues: CASSLAAGGKTGELFF. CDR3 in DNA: TGTGCCAGCAGCTTAGCTGCGGGGGGAAAAACCGGGGAGCTGTTTTTT. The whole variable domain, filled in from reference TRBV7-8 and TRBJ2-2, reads GAGVSQSPRYKVAKRGQDVALRCDPISGHVSLFWYQQALGQGPEFLTYFQNEAQLDKSGLPSDRFFAERPEGSVSTLKIQRTQQEDSAVYLCASSLAAGGKTGELFFGEGSRLTVL.

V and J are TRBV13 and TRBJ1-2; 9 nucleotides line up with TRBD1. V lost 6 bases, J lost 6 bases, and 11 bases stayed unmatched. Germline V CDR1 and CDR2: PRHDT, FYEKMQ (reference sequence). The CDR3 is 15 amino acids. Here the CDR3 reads CASSLGTGTGHGYTF. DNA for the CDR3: TGTGCCAGCAGTCTGGGGACTGGGACAGGGCATGGCTACACCTTC.

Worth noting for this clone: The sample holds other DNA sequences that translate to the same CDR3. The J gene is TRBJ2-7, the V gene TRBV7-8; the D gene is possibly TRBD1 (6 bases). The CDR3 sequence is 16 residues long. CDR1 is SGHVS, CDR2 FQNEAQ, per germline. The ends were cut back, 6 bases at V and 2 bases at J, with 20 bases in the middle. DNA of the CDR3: TGTGCCAGCAGTCGCCCCAGGGGCCGCGCTACCTACGAGCAGTACTTC. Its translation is CASSRPRGRATYEQYF.

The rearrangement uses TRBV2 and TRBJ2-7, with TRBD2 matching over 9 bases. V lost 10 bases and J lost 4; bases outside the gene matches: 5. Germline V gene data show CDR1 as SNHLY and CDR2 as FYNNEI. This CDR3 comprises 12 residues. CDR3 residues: CAIGAGGYEQYF. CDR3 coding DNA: TGTGCCATTGGGGCGGGGGGGTACGAGCAGTACTTC. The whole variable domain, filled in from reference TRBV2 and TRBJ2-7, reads EPEVTQTPSHQVTQMGQEVILRCVPISNHLYFYWYRQILGQKVEFLVSFYNNEISEKSEIFDDQFSVERPDGSNFTLKIRSTKLEDSAMYFCAIGAGGYEQYFGPGTRLTVT.

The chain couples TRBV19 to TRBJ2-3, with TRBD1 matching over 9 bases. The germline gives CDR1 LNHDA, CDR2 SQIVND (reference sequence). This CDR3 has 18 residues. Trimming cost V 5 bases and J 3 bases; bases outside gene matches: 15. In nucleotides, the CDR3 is TGTGCCAGTAGTGCCCCCTACGGACAGGGGCCGCGGACAGATACGCAGTATTTT. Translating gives CASSAPYGQGPRTDTQYF.

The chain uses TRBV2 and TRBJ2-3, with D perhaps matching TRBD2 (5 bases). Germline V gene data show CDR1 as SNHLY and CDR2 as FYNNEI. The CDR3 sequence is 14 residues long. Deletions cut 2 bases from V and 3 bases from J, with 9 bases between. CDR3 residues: CASSEKWTTDTQYF. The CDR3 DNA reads TGTGCCAGCAGTGAAAAGTGGACTACAGATACGCAGTATTTT.

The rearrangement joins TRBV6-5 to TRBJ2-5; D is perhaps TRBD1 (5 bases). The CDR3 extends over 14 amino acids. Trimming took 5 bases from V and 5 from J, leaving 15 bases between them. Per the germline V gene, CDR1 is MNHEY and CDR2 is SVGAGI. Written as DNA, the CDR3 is TGTGCCAGCAGTCGCTTAAGGGGCACCGAGACCCAGTACTTC. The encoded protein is CASSRLRGTETQYF.

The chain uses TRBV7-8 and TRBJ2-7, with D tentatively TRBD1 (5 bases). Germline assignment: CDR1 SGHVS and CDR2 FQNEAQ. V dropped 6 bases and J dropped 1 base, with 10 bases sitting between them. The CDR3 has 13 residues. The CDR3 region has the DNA TGTGCCAGCAGTCCGGACATGTCCTACGAGCAGTACTTC. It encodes CASSPDMSYEQYF.

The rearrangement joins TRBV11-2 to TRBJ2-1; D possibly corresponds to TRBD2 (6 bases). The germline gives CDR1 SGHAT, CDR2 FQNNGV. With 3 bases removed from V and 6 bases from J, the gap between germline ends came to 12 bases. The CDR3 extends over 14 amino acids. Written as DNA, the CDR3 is TGTGCCAGCAGCTTCGGGACTCCCCTCAATGAGCAGTTCTTC. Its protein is CASSFGTPLNEQFF.

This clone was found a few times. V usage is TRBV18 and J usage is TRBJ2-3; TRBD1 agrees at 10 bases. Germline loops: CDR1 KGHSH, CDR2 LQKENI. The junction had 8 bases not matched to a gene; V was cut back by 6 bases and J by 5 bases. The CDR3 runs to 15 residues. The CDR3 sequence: CASSPDRGLRDTQYF. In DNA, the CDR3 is TGTGCCAGCTCGCCTGACAGGGGGCTTCGAGATACGCAGTATTTT. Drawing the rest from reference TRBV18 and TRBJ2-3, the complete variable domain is NAGVMQNPRHLVRRRGQEARLRCSPMKGHSHVYWYRQLPEEGLKFMVYLQKENIIDESGMPKERFSAEFPKEGPSILRIQQVVRGDSAAYFCASSPDRGLRDTQYFGPGTRLTVL.

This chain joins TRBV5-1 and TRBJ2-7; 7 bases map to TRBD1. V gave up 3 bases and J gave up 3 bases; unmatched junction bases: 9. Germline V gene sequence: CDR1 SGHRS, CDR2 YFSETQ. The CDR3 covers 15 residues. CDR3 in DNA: TGCGCCAGCAGCTCACAGGGGCTCCCAGACTACGAGCAGTACTTC. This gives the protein CASSSQGLPDYEQYF.

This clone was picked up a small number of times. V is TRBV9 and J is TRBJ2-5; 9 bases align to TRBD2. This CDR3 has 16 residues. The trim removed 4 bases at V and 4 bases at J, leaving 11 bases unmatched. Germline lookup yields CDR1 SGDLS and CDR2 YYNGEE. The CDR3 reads CASSFSGTSNIETQYF. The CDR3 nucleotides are TGTGCCAGCAGCTTTTCCGGGACTAGCAACATAGAGACCCAGTACTTC. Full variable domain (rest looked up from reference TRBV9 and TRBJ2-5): DSGVTQTPKHLITATGQRVTLRCSPRSGDLSVYWYQQSLDQGLQFLIQYYNGEERAKGNILERFSAQQFPDLHSELNLSSLELGDSALYFCASSFSGTSNIETQYFGPGTRLLVL.

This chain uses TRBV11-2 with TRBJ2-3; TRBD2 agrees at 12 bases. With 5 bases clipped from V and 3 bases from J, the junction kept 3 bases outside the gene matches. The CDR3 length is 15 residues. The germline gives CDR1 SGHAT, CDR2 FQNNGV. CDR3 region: CASSPTSGGTDTQYF. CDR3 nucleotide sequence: TGTGCCAGCAGCCCGACTAGCGGGGGAACAGATACGCAGTATTTT.

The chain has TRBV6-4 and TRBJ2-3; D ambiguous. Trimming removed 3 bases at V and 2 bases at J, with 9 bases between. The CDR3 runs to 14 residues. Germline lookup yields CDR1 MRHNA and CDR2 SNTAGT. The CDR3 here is CASSESQDTDTQYF. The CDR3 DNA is TGTGCCAGCAGTGAGAGTCAGGACACAGATACGCAGTATTTT.

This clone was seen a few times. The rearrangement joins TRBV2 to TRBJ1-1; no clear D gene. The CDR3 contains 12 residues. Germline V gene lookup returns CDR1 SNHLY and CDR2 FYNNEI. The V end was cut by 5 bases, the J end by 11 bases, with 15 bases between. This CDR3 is CASSSLAGEAFF. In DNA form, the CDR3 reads TGTGCCAGCAGTTCATTGGCCGGGGAGGCTTTCTTT.

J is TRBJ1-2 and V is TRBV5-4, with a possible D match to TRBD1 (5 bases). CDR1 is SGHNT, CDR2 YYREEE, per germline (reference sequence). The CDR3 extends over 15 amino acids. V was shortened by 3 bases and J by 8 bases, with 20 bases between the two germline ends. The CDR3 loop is CASSSPGGGTGGYTF. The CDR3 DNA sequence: TGTGCCAGCAGCTCTCCGGGGGGGGGTACGGGCGGCTACACCTTC.

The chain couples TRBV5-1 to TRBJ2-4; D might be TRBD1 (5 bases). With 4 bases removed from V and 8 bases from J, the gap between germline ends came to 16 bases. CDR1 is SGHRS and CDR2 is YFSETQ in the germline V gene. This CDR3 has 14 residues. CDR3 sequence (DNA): TGCGCCAGCAGCCCCCGACAGAGCAGGGACATTCAGTACTTC. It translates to CASSPRQSRDIQYF.